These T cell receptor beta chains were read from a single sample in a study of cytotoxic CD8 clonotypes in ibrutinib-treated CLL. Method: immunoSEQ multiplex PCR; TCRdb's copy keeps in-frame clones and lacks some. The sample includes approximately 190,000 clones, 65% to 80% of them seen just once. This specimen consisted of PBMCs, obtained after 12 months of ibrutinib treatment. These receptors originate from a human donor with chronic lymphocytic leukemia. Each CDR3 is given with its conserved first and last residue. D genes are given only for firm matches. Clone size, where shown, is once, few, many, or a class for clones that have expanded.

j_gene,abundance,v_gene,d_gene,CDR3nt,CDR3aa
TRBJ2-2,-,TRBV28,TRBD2,TGTGCCAGCACCCCACACCGGACTAGCGCTACAACCGGGGAGCTGTTTTTT,CASTPHRTSATTGELFF
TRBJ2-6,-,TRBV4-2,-,TGTGCCAGCAGCCAAGATAGGGGAAAAAGTTCGACTTTC,CASSQDRGKSSTF
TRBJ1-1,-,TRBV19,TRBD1,TGTGCCAGTTGGGGACAGATGAACACTGAAGCTTTCTTT,CASWGQMNTEAFF
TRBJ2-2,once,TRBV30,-,TGTGCCTGGAGTCCTCGGGTTTTCACCGGGGAGCTGTTTTTT,CAWSPRVFTGELFF
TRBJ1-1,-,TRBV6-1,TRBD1,TGTGCCAGCGACAGGGGGTATAACACTGAAGCTTTCTTT,CASDRGYNTEAFF
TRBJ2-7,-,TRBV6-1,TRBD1,TGTGCCAGCAGGGGACAGGGGATGAATCAGGAGCAGTACTTC,CASRGQGMNQEQYF
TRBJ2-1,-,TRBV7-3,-,TGTGCCAGCAGCTTAACTAGGGATGAGCAGTTCTTC,CASSLTRDEQFF
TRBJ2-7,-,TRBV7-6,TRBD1,TGTGCCAGCACCAATCCAAGGACAGGGGCCTACGAGCAGTACTTC,CASTNPRTGAYEQYF
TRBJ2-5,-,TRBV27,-,TGTGCCAGCAGCCCCCGGGGGTCATGGGAGACCCAGTACTTC,CASSPRGSWETQYF
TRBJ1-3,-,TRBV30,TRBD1,TGTGCCCAGGGGGATTTCTCTGGAAACACCATATATTTT,CAQGDFSGNTIYF
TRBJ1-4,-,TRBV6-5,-,TGTGCCAGCAGCTATTATCCCCAGGGAGATGAAAAACTGTTTTTT,CASSYYPQGDEKLFF
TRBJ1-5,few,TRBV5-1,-,TGCGCCAGCAGCTTGGAGCTCGGGCCGAATCAGCCCCAGCATTTT,CASSLELGPNQPQHF
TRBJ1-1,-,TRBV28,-,TGTGCCAGCAGCCCTAAACAGAACACTGAAGCTTTCTTT,CASSPKQNTEAFF
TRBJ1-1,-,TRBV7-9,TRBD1,TGTGCCAGCAGCTTAGCGAAGAAAGCGGGACAGGGCACTGAAGCTTTCTTT,CASSLAKKAGQGTEAFF
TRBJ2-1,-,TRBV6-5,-,TGTGCCAGCAGTTACGTCCCAACTGGCTATGAGCAGTTCTTC,CASSYVPTGYEQFF
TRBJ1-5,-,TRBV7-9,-,TGTGCCAGCAGCGTCGACAGCGTTTCCCCCACTCAGCCCCAGCATTTT,CASSVDSVSPTQPQHF
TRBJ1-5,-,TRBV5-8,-,TGTGCCAGCAGCTTGGAGGTAGGGGGACATCAGCCCCAGCATTTT,CASSLEVGGHQPQHF
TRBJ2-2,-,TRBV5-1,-,TGCGCCAGCATGAGGAGGGGGATGAACACCGGGGAGCTGTTTTTT,CASMRRGMNTGELFF
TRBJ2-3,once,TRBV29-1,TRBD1,TGCAGCGTTGAACCGCGACAGGGGGTTAGAGATACGCAGTATTTT,CSVEPRQGVRDTQYF
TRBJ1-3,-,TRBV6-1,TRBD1,TGTGCCAGCAGTGAATACAGGGGGGACACCATATATTTT,CASSEYRGDTIYF
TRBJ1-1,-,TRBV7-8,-,TGTGCCAGCAGCCCCCGTGTGCCGCCCACTGAAGCTTTCTTT,CASSPRVPPTEAFF
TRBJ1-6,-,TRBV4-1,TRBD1,TGCGCCAGCCGGACAGGGGGTTTCTCACCCCTCCACTTT,CASRTGGFSPLHF
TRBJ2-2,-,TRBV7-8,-,TGTGCCAGCAGCTTATATCGGGGGCCCGGGGAGCTGTTTTTT,CASSLYRGPGELFF
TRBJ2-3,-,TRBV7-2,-,TGTGCCAGCAGCGAGCGGTCTAGCACAGATACGCAGTATTTT,CASSERSSTDTQYF
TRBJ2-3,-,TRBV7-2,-,TGTGCCAGCAGCTTAAGACCGGGGGTAAGCACAGATACGCAGTATTTT,CASSLRPGVSTDTQYF
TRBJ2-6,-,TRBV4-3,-,TGCGCCAGCAGCCAAGATCGTCCCTCTGGGGCCAACGTCCTGACTTTC,CASSQDRPSGANVLTF
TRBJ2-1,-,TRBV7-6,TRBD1,TGTGCCAGCAGCACAAGTCCCCAGGGGGTTAACAATGAGCAGTTCTTC,CASSTSPQGVNNEQFF
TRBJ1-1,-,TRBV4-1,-,TGCGCCAGCAGCCACCACAGGGAGCTTGTTTTGAACACTGAAGCTTTCTTT,CASSHHRELVLNTEAFF
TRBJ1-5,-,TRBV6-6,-,TGTGCCAGCAGCAGAAAAGGACAAGGCAATCAGCCCCAGCATTTT,CASSRKGQGNQPQHF
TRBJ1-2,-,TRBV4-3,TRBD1,TGCGCCAGCAGCCGTAATTCGCAGGGGGAGTATGGCTACACCTTC,CASSRNSQGEYGYTF
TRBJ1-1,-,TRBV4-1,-,TGCGCCAGCAGCCAAGATCCGGACCGGGAAGAAGCTTTCTTT,CASSQDPDREEAFF
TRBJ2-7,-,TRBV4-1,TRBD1,TGCGCCAGCAGCACCCGGACAGGTACGCAAACGAAGCAGTACTTC,CASSTRTGTQTKQYF
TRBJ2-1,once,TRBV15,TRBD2,TGTGCCACCAGCAGAGATTTCCTAGCGGGAAGTCGAGAGCAGTTCTTC,CATSRDFLAGSREQFF
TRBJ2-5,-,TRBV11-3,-,TGTGCCAGCAGCCCAGGTGGGGTGCAAGAGACCCAGTACTTC,CASSPGGVQETQYF
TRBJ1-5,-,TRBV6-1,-,TGTGCCAGCAGTGAAGCGCTTCGGGGTAGCAATCAGCCCCAGCATTTT,CASSEALRGSNQPQHF
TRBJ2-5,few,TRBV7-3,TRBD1,TGTGCCAGCAGCTCACGACAGGGAACGATAGAGACCCAGTACTTC,CASSSRQGTIETQYF
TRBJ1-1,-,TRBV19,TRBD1,TGTGCCAGTAGTCCCCCGACAGGGATTTACACTGAAGCTTTCTTT,CASSPPTGIYTEAFF
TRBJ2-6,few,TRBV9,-,TGTGCCAGCAGCGTAGGAGAAACTGGGGCCAACGTCCTGACTTTC,CASSVGETGANVLTF
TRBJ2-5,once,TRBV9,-,TGTGCCAGCAGCGTAAAGGGAGTGTACCAAGAGACCCAGTACTTC,CASSVKGVYQETQYF
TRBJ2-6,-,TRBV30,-,TGTGCCTGGAGTCCCCCTTCTGGGGCCAACGTCCTGACTTTC,CAWSPPSGANVLTF
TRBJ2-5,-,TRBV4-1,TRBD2,TGCGCCAGCAGCCAAGGCCCGGCTGGAGCGGGAAAGGGGGAGACCCAGTACTTC,CASSQGPAGAGKGETQYF
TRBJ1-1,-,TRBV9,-,TGTGCCAGCACGTCGGTGAACACTGAAGCTTTCTTT,CASTSVNTEAFF
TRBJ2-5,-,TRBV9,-,TGTGCCAGCAGCGCCACCGGGACACCTAAAGAGACCCAGTACTTC,CASSATGTPKETQYF
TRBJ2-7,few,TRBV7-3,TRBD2,TGTGCCAGCAGCTCCGGACTAGCGGGGTCCTACGAGCAGTACTTC,CASSSGLAGSYEQYF
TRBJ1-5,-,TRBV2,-,TGTGCCAGCAGTGACCGGGGAGTTAGCAATCAGCCCCAGCATTTT,CASSDRGVSNQPQHF
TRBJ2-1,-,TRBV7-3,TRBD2,TGTGCCAGCAGCTTAACGAACGGGAGGGCCTACAATGAGCAGTTCTTC,CASSLTNGRAYNEQFF
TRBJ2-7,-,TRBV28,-,TGTGCCAGCAGTTTGAGCCCCAAGCCCTACGAGCAGTACTTC,CASSLSPKPYEQYF
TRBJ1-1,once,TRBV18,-,TGTGCCAGCTCACCGGGTACAGGGTTTAAGGCTTTCTTT,CASSPGTGFKAFF
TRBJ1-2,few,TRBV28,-,TGTGCCAGCACCCCGAAGGGGTTCGGCTACACCTTC,CASTPKGFGYTF
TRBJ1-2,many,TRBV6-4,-,TGTGCCAGCAGTGACTCGATTCGGGGGCCTGGCTACACCTTC,CASSDSIRGPGYTF